What follows are 20 T cell receptor beta chains derived from one specimen sequenced in a study of a mutant IDH1 vaccine in newly diagnosed glioma. Their target antigens are unknown. Time point denoted: week 23, last vaccination. The study gave 300 ug of mutant IDH1 20-mer peptide per vaccine dose, with topical imiquimod. Generated by immunoSEQ multiplex PCR, the TCRdb table keeps only in-frame clones and is missing some. Of roughly 70,000 clones in the sample, approximately 84% were seen once. The sample in question was PBMCs, obtained from a glioma patient whose treatment included an IDH1 peptide vaccine. The receptors originated from a man aged 18 to 29 with glioma.

This chain uses TRBV29-1 with TRBJ2-1, with D maybe TRBD1 (6 bases). The V gene lost 5 bases and the J gene lost 7 bases, with 15 bases spanning the gap. This CDR3 is built from 13 residues. CDR1 and CDR2 from the germline V gene are SQVTM and ANQGSEA. CDR3 protein: CSVKPPGQNEQFF. The CDR3, as DNA: TGCAGCGTTAAACCCCCCGGACAGAATGAGCAGTTCTTC.

V and J are TRBV19 and TRBJ2-2, with D possibly being TRBD1 or TRBD2 (5 bases each). Germline V gene sequence: CDR1 LNHDA, CDR2 SQIVND (reference sequence). V lost 2 bases and J 2 bases, leaving 15 bases between the germline ends. The CDR3 length is 17 residues. For the CDR3, the DNA is TGTGCCAGTAGTATAATTGCGGTGGGACCTAACACCGGGGAGCTGTTTTTT. Protein: CASSIIAVGPNTGELFF.

This clone has a handful of counts. The genes are TRBV4-3 and TRBJ1-1, with D unresolved. V lost 0 bases, J lost 0 bases, and 8 bases lay in between. The CDR3 covers 15 residues. The V gene's germline CDR1 is LGHNA and CDR2 YSLEER. The CDR3 reads CASSQDNRLNTEAFF. CDR3 in DNA: TGCGCCAGCAGCCAAGATAACAGATTGAACACTGAAGCTTTCTTT.

The chain carries TRBV4-2 and TRBJ1-2; no definite D call. This CDR3 comprises 15 residues. Germline V gene sequence: CDR1 LGHNA, CDR2 YNFKEQ. Trimming took 0 bases from V and 4 from J, leaving 12 bases between them. The CDR3 region is CASSQDMASLYGYTF. CDR3 DNA: TGTGCCAGCAGCCAAGATATGGCCAGCCTCTATGGCTACACCTTC.

The chain uses TRBV6-6 and TRBJ1-5; TRBD1 matches at 9 bases. CDR3 length: 15 residues. With V trimmed by 6 bases and J by 4 bases, 7 bases remained unmatched. The germline V gene has CDR1 MNHNY and CDR2 SVGAGI (reference sequence). The CDR3 DNA reads as TGTGCCAGCAGCTGGACAGGGGACAGTAATCAGCCCCAGCATTTT. Translation gives CASSWTGDSNQPQHF.

The chain recombines TRBV2 with TRBJ1-2; D is ambiguous. V lost 3 bases to trimming and J lost 6 bases, with 17 bases between them. This CDR3 spans 15 amino acids. CDR1 is SNHLY and CDR2 is FYNNEI in the germline V gene. In DNA, the CDR3 is TGTGCCAGCAGTGAGTTCCTCGAGGGAACGGATGGCTACACCTTC. Its protein is CASSEFLEGTDGYTF.

The V and J genes are TRBV30 and TRBJ2-3, with 7 bases matching TRBD2. Germline values: CDR1 GTSNPN, CDR2 SVGIG (reference sequence). This CDR3 contains 14 residues. Trimming at V came to 2 bases and at J to 6 bases, leaving 8 bases not matched to a gene. CDR3 coding DNA: TGTGCCTGGAGTCGTGGGAGGGCCGCGGATACGCAGTATTTT. Its translation: CAWSRGRAADTQYF.

J is TRBJ2-2 and V is TRBV27; D gene uncertain. The CDR3 is 12 residues long. V lost 8 bases and J lost 5, with 9 bases in between. CDR1 and CDR2 from the germline V gene are MNHEY and SMNVEV (reference sequence). The CDR3 region has the DNA TGTGCCAGCGGCGGTTTTACCGGGGAGCTGTTTTTT. It encodes CASGGFTGELFF.

J is TRBJ2-1 and V is TRBV6-5; no definite D call. Germline lookup yields CDR1 MNHEY and CDR2 SVGAGI. Trimming cost V 6 bases and J 8 bases, with 11 bases left between them. The CDR3 covers 12 residues. Here the CDR3 DNA reads TGTGCCAGCAGAGACTGGGTTGATGAGCAGTTCTTC. It translates to CASRDWVDEQFF.

The chain uses TRBV5-6 and TRBJ1-3; possibly TRBD1 for D (5 bases). The CDR3 consists of 19 residues. Germline loops: CDR1 SGHDT, CDR2 YYEEEE. V gave up 0 bases and J gave up 2 bases, with 21 bases separating them. CDR3 amino acids: CASSLASGRDFLTGNTIYF. The CDR3 bases are TGTGCCAGCAGCTTGGCCAGTGGCAGGGACTTCTTAACTGGAAACACCATATATTTT.

A single count supports this clone. This chain joins TRBV4-1 and TRBJ2-2, with a tentative D call TRBD2 (6 bases). V was cut by 3 bases and J by 4 bases, with 15 bases left in between. This CDR3 spans 16 amino acids. Germline V lookup: CDR1 MGHRA, CDR2 YSYEKL. CDR3 region: CASSQKSGGPTGELFF. CDR3 nucleotides: TGCGCCAGCAGCCAGAAGTCCGGGGGACCCACCGGGGAGCTGTTTTTT.

This clone has a single count. The chain links TRBV28 to TRBJ1-1; no reliable D call. Trimming left V 0 bases short and J 1 base short, with 6 bases between. CDR3 length: 14 amino acids. Germline assignment: CDR1 MDHEN and CDR2 SYDVKM. The CDR3 sequence is CASSLWTTNTEAFF. The CDR3 DNA sequence: TGTGCCAGCAGTTTATGGACAACGAACACTGAAGCTTTCTTT.

In its sample, this clone was seen once. The chain is built from TRBV5-6 and TRBJ1-5; possibly TRBD1 for D (6 bases). Trimming stripped 2 bases from V and 3 bases from J, with 9 bases between. This CDR3 has 14 amino acids. Germline V CDR1 and CDR2: SGHDT, YYEEEE. The CDR3 loop is CASSFWGPNQPQHF. CDR3 nucleotide sequence: TGTGCCAGCAGCTTTTGGGGGCCCAATCAGCCCCAGCATTTT.

This clone was counted once. J is TRBJ2-7 and V is TRBV5-6; D is uncertain. The CDR3 covers 16 residues. V shed 0 bases and J shed 9 bases, with 22 bases lying between them. Germline values: CDR1 SGHDT, CDR2 YYEEEE. The CDR3 sequence is CASSLGLTSKTSSQYF. The CDR3 coding sequence is TGTGCCAGCAGCTTGGGCTTAACATCTAAAACCTCGTCGCAGTACTTC.

V gene TRBV5-6 combines with J gene TRBJ2-7; 7 bases are shared with TRBD2. The CDR3 has 14 residues. J gave up 2 bases and V 4 bases, and 6 bases lay outside the gene matches. Germline lookup yields CDR1 SGHDT and CDR2 YYEEEE. CDR3 residues: CASSLTGTTYEQYF. The CDR3 DNA follows: TGTGCCAGCAGCCTGACCGGGACTACCTACGAGCAGTACTTC.

J is TRBJ1-4 and V is TRBV18; TRBD1 aligns across 7 bases. Germline trimming cut 9 bases from V and 8 bases from J; bases unmatched to any gene: 9. CDR3 length: 13 residues. The V gene's germline CDR1 is KGHSH and CDR2 LQKENI. The DNA of the CDR3 is TGTGCCAGTGAGGGACAGCGAAAGGAAAAACTGTTTTTT. It translates to CASEGQRKEKLFF.

This chain joins TRBV28 and TRBJ1-1, with TRBD1 identical over 7 bases. The CDR3 totals 14 residues. Looked up from germline, CDR1 is MDHEN and CDR2 is SYDVKM. V lost 5 bases to trimming and J lost 5 bases; unmatched junction nucleotides: 8. CDR3 residues: CASSQRQGGTEAFF. The CDR3 DNA follows: TGTGCCAGCAGTCAAAGACAGGGTGGGACTGAAGCTTTCTTT.

V is TRBV6-1 and J is TRBJ1-5, with D hard to call. The CDR3 covers 14 residues. Trimming removed 4 bases from V and 0 bases from J, with 7 bases in between. Germline V CDR1 and CDR2: MNHNS, SASEGT. This chain's CDR3 is CASSASYSNQPQHF. The CDR3, as DNA: TGTGCCAGCAGTGCCTCGTATAGCAATCAGCCCCAGCATTTT.

V and J are TRBV15 and TRBJ2-3; TRBD2 aligns across 11 bases. The CDR3 totals 17 residues. Germline CDR1 and CDR2: LNHNV and YYDKDF (reference sequence). The V and J ends lost 3 bases and 0 bases, in that order; junction bases with no gene match: 5. This CDR3 is CATSRRLAGPSTDTQYF. Written as DNA, the CDR3 is TGTGCCACCAGCAGGAGACTAGCGGGACCTAGCACAGATACGCAGTATTTT.

The chain couples TRBV6-1 to TRBJ1-6, with D possibly TRBD1 on 5 matching bases. CDR3 size: 15 residues. Germline assignment: CDR1 MNHNS and CDR2 SASEGT. V lost 2 bases and J lost 7, with 12 bases in between. The CDR3 bases are TGTGCCAGCAGTGAAAGTGGGTGGGGGAATTCACCCCTCCACTTT. Amino acids: CASSESGWGNSPLHF.